This T cell receptor beta chain stems from a study of post-analysis software for immune sequencing data. Whole-study findings and limits: Comparison with controls showed significantly lower normalized Chao1 diversity in multiple sclerosis patients. Comparison of patients with controls showed 4 to 6 TRBV segments more frequent in patients, TRBV5-6, TRBV5-1 and TRBV20-1 among them.

In this sample, this clonotype turned up a few times. What it binds is not known. Unique molecular identifiers featured in each of the TCR beta cDNA libraries. In TCRdb, the PCR reads were re-called with MiXCR into one record per CDR3 protein. The table shows hundreds of thousands of distinct CDR3 sequences, with 25% to 30% occurring only once. Germline CDR1 SQVTM, CDR2 ANQGSEA. This CDR3 spans 15 amino acids. Trimming stripped 3 bases from V and 0 bases from J, with 12 bases between. The J gene is TRBJ2-1, the V gene TRBV29-1; D ambiguous. The receptor was derived from a girl under 18 with multiple sclerosis. The sequenced sample was blood. The CDR3 here is CSVEGGRSSYNEQFF. CDR3 bases: TGCAGCGTTGAGGGCGGTCGGAGCTCCTACAATGAGCAGTTCTTC.